The rows below give T cell receptor beta chains drawn from one sample of a study of T cell changes during pregnancy in multiple sclerosis. Measured with immunoSEQ multiplex PCR; TCRdb has only the in-frame clones, and not every one. The data contain about 60,000 clones, about 91% of them seen just once; the ten biggest clones take up 0.2%. The sequences come from CD4+ T cells from peripheral blood mononuclear cells, collected in the second trimester of pregnancy. Receptors originate from a female donor with multiple sclerosis, enrolled in a pregnancy study. Both conserved end residues are part of each CDR3. The order of the fields is J gene, clone size, V gene, D gene, CDR3 protein, CDR3 DNA. D genes are given only for firm matches. Clone size is stated in some rows and not others, as once, few, many or a class when expanded.

J: TRBJ2-1
size: once
V: TRBV28
D: TRBD2
CDR3: CATTTDGGDYNEQFF
DNA: TGTGCCACCACCACCGACGGGGGGGACTACAATGAGCAGTTCTTC

J: TRBJ2-7
size: few
V: TRBV19
D: -
CDR3: CASSQPGGWYEQYF
DNA: TGTGCCAGTAGCCAACCTGGAGGGTGGTACGAGCAGTACTTC

J: TRBJ2-3
size: -
V: TRBV2
D: TRBD2
CDR3: CASRLFTSGARTDTQYF
DNA: TGTGCCAGCAGGCTTTTTACTAGCGGGGCCCGCACAGATACGCAGTATTTT

J: TRBJ2-5
size: -
V: TRBV28
D: -
CDR3: CASSPAVLGGETQYF
DNA: TGTGCCAGCAGCCCCGCGGTCCTCGGAGGAGAGACCCAGTACTTC

J: TRBJ1-6
size: -
V: TRBV5-8
D: TRBD1
CDR3: CASSSTGDANSPLHF
DNA: TGTGCCAGCAGCTCGACAGGGGATGCTAATTCACCCCTCCACTTT

J: TRBJ1-1
size: -
V: TRBV25-1
D: TRBD1
CDR3: CASSVTGVSEAFF
DNA: TGTGCCAGCAGTGTCACAGGGGTTTCTGAAGCTTTCTTT

J: TRBJ1-1
size: -
V: TRBV18
D: -
CDR3: CASSPLRGSTEAFF
DNA: TGTGCCAGCTCACCACTCCGGGGGTCCACTGAAGCTTTCTTT

J: TRBJ2-1
size: -
V: TRBV7-3
D: -
CDR3: CASSLLGGGPGEQFF
DNA: TGTGCCAGCAGCCTCCTGGGGGGGGGCCCGGGGGAGCAGTTCTTC

J: TRBJ1-5
size: -
V: TRBV5-1
D: TRBD1
CDR3: CASSLGAGGEPQHF
DNA: TGCGCCAGCAGCTTGGGGGCAGGGGGTGAGCCCCAGCATTTT

J: TRBJ2-5
size: -
V: TRBV28
D: -
CDR3: CASALREETQYF
DNA: TGTGCCAGCGCCCTGCGGGAAGAGACCCAGTACTTC

J: TRBJ1-3
size: -
V: TRBV29-1
D: -
CDR3: CSVVRGAGNTIYF
DNA: TGCAGCGTTGTCCGGGGGGCTGGAAACACCATATATTTT

J: TRBJ2-1
size: -
V: TRBV7-9
D: TRBD1
CDR3: CASSPWTGRNEQFF
DNA: TGTGCCAGCAGCCCTTGGACAGGGAGGAATGAGCAGTTCTTC

J: TRBJ2-7
size: -
V: TRBV30
D: TRBD2
CDR3: CAWSPLLGGRLYEQYF
DNA: TGTGCCTGGAGCCCCTTACTAGGCGGGAGGCTCTACGAGCAGTACTTC

J: TRBJ2-5
size: -
V: TRBV5-1
D: -
CDR3: CASSWTDQYQETQYF
DNA: TGCGCCAGCAGCTGGACAGACCAGTACCAAGAGACCCAGTACTTC

J: TRBJ1-2
size: few
V: TRBV5-5
D: -
CDR3: CASSLDPGDGYTF
DNA: TGTGCCAGCAGCTTGGATCCGGGGGACGGCTACACCTTC

J: TRBJ1-2
size: -
V: TRBV28
D: -
CDR3: CASSHRYGYTF
DNA: TGTGCCAGCAGCCACAGGTATGGCTACACCTTC

J: TRBJ2-1
size: -
V: TRBV7-9
D: -
CDR3: CASSLRGPTGNEQFF
DNA: TGTGCCAGCAGCTTAAGAGGGCCGACGGGCAATGAGCAGTTCTTC

J: TRBJ1-3
size: -
V: TRBV5-1
D: -
CDR3: CASAPTSSGNTIYF
DNA: TGCGCCAGCGCGCCCACGAGCTCTGGAAACACCATATATTTT

J: TRBJ2-3
size: few
V: TRBV2
D: TRBD2
CDR3: CASSSGTGRTDTQYF
DNA: TGTGCCAGCAGTAGCGGGACCGGGAGGACAGATACGCAGTATTTT

J: TRBJ1-2
size: -
V: TRBV7-2
D: -
CDR3: CASSDDYNYGYTF
DNA: TGTGCCAGCAGCGACGACTATAACTATGGCTACACCTTC

J: TRBJ1-2
size: once
V: TRBV7-8
D: -
CDR3: CASSLDEERGGYTF
DNA: TGTGCCAGCAGCTTAGATGAGGAAAGGGGTGGCTACACCTTC

J: TRBJ1-4
size: -
V: TRBV15
D: TRBD1
CDR3: CATSRDLPGQVNEKLFF
DNA: TGTGCCACCAGCAGAGATCTCCCGGGACAGGTTAATGAAAAACTGTTTTTT

J: TRBJ1-5
size: -
V: TRBV6-1
D: TRBD1
CDR3: CASSLGTGVSQPQHF
DNA: TGTGCCAGCAGTTTAGGGACAGGGGTGAGTCAGCCCCAGCATTTT

J: TRBJ1-2
size: -
V: TRBV5-1
D: -
CDR3: CASSLEGRGSTF
DNA: TGCGCCAGCAGCCTCGAGGGTAGAGGGTCCACCTTC